Sequencing of this T cell receptor (beta chain) was carried out in a study of T cell changes during pregnancy in multiple sclerosis. Profiling relied on immunoSEQ multiplex PCR, and the TCRdb table lists in-frame clones only, not all of them. The table records roughly 87,000 clones, around 93% of them present only once. Trimming removed 2 bases from V and 8 bases from J; junction bases left unmatched: 8. The CDR3 loop spans 15 amino acids. Germline V gene sequence: CDR1 MDHEN, CDR2 SYDVKM. This chain joins TRBV28 and TRBJ2-1; 8 bases align to TRBD2. This sequence originates from a female donor in good health, serving as a control in a pregnancy study. Some clones in this sample may be carry-over from other donors' samples. The input for sequencing was PBMCs, taken in the first trimester of pregnancy. CDR3 loop: CASSLPGGPGDEQFF. The CDR3 nucleotides are TGTGCCAGCAGTTTACCGGGAGGGCCTGGTGATGAGCAGTTCTTC.